This record concerns one T cell receptor beta chain sequence. Its antigen is unknown. These data originate in a study of cytomegalovirus exposure and HLA in healthy donors. Vbeta (60) and Jbeta (13) primers were used in the PCR. Measured with immunoSEQ multiplex PCR; TCRdb has only the in-frame clones, and not every one. The sample gives 90,000 to 130,000 clones, around four fifths of which show up once; 2.5% to 3.5% is in the top ten. The CDR3 is 13 residues long. Trimming shortened V by 0 bases and J by 5 bases, and 8 bases separated the two germline ends. Germline CDR1 reads SGHDT; CDR2 reads YYEEEE. Broader study findings: Other equally common chains were less clonally expanded than HLA-associated TCR beta chains, a later analysis showed.

The rearrangement joins TRBV5-6 to TRBJ2-5; D is perhaps TRBD2 (5 bases). This receptor was obtained from a woman in her fifties or sixties in good health and CMV-seropositive. The specimen was PBMCs. DNA of the CDR3: TGTGCCAGCAGCTTGGTCGGGGAGGAGACCCAGTACTTC. Protein product: CASSLVGEETQYF.